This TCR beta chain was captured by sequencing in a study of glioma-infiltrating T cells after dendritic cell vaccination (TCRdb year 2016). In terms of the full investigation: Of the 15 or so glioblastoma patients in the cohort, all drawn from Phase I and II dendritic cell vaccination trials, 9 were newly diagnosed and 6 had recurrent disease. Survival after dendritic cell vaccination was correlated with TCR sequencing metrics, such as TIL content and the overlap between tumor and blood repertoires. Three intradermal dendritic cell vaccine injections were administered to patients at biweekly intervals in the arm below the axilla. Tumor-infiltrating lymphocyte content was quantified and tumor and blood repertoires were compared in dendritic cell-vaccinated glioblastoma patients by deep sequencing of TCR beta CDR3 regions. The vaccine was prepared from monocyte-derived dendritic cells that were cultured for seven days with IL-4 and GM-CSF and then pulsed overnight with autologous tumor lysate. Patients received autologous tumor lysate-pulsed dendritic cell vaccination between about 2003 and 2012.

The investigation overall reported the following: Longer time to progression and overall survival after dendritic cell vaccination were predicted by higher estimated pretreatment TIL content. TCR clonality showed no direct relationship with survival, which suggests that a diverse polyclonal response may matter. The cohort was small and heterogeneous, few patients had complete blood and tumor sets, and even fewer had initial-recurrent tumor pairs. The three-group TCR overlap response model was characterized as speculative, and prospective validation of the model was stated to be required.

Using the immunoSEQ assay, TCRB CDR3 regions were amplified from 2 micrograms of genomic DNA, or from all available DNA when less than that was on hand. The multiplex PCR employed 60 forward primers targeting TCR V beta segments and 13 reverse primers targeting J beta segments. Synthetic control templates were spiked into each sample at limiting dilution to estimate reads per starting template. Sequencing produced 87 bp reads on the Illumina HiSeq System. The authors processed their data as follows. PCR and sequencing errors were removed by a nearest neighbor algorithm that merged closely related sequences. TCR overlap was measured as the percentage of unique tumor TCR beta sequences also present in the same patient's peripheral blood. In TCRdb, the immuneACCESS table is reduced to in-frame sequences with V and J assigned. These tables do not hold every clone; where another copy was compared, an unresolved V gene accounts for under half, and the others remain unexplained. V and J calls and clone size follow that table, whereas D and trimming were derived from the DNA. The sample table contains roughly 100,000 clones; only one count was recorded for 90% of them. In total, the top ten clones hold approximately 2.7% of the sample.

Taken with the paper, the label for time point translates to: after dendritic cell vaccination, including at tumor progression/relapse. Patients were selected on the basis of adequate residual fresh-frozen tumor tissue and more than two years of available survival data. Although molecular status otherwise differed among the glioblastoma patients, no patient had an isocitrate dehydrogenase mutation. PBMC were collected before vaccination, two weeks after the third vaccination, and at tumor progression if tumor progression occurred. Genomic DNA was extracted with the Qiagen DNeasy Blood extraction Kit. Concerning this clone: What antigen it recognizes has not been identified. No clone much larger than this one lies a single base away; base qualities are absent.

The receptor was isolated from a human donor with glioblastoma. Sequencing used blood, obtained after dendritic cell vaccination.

Here the CDR3 is given as CAWSVAGFSGNTIYF. The DNA reads as follows: TGTGCCTGGAGTGTTGCCGGTTTCTCTGGAAACACCATATATTTT. Here the chain combines TRBV30 and TRBJ1-3; no D gene call is confident. V is reduced by 0 bases and J by 0 bases, leaving a spacing of 9 bases between them. The CDR3 contains 15 residues, cysteine and phenylalanine counted. The read is trimmed to its CDR3 DNA, 45 bases read in frame from base 1. The germline V gene (reference sequence) sets CDR1 to GTSNPN and CDR2 to SVGIG.